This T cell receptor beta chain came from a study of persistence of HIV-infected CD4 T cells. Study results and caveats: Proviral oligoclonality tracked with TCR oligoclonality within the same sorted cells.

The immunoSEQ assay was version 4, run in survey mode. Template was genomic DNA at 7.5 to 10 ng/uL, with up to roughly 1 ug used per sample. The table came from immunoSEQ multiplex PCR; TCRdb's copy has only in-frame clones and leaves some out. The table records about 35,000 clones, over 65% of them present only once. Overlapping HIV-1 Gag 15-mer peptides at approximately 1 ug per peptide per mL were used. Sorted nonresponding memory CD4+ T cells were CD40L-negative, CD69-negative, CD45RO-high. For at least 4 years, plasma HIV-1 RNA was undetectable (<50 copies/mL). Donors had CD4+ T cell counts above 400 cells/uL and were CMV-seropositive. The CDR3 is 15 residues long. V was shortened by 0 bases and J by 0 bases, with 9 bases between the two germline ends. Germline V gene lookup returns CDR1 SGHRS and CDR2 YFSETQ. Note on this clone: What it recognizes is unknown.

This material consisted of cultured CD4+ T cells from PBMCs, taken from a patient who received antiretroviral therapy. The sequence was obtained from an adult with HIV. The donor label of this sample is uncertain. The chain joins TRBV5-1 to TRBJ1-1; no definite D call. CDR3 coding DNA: TGCGCCAGCAGCTTGGGGCAGGCTATGAACACTGAAGCTTTCTTT. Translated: CASSLGQAMNTEAFF.